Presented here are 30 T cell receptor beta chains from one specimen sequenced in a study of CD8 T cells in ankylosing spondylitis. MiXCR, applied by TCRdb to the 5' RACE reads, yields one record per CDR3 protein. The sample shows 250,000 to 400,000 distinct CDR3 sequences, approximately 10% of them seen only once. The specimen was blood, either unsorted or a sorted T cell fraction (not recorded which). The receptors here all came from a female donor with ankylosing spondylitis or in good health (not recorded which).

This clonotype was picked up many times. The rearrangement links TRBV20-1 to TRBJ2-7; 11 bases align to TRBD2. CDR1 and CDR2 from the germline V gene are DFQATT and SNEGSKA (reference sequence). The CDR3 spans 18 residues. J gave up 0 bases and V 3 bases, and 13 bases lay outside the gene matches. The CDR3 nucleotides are TGCAGTGCTAGTGACCTAGCGGGGGGACCCTTATCCTCCTACGAGCAGTACTTC. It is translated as CSASDLAGGPLSSYEQYF.

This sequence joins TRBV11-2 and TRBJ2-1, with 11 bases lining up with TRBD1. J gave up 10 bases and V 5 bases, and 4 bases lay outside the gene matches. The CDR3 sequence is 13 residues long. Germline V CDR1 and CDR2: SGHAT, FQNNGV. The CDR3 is CASSTRDRGEQFF. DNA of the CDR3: TGTGCCAGCAGCACGCGGGACAGGGGGGAGCAGTTCTTC.

CDR3 in DNA: TGTGCCAGCTCAGCCACCGGGACAGGGAGTAATGAGCAGTTCTTC. This translates into CASSATGTGSNEQFF. V gene TRBV18 combines with J gene TRBJ2-1; 9 nucleotides match TRBD1. Germline V gives CDR1 KGHSH, CDR2 LQKENI. The V and J ends lost 5 bases and 7 bases, in that order; junction bases with no gene match: 9. The length of the CDR3 is 15 residues.

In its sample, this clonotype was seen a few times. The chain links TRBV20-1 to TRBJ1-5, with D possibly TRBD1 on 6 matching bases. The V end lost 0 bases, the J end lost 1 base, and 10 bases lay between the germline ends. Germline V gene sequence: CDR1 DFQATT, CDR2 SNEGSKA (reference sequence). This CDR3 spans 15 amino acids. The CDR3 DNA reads TGCAGTGCTAGAGATCCGGGGGGCAGCAATCAGCCCCAGCATTTT. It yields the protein CSARDPGGSNQPQHF.

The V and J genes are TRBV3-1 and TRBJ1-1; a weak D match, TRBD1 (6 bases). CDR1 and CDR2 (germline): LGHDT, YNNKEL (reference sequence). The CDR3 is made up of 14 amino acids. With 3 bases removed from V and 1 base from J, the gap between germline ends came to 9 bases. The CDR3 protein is CASSHTTGNTEAFF. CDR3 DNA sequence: TGTGCCAGCAGCCACACGACAGGGAACACTGAAGCTTTCTTT.

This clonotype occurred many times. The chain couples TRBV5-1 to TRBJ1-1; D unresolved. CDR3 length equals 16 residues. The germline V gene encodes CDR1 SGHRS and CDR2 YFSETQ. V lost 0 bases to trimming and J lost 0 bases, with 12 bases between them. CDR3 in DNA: TGCGCCAGCAGCTTGGGGAACTGGGAATTGAACACTGAAGCTTTCTTT. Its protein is CASSLGNWELNTEAFF.

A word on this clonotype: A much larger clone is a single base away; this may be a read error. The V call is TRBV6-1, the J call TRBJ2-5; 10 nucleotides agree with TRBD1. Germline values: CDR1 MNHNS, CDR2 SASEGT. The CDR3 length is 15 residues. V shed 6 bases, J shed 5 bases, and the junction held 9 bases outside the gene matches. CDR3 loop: CASRIKGQGSETQYF. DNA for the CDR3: TGTGCCAGCAGAATTAAGGGACAGGGGTCGGAGACCCAGTACTTC.

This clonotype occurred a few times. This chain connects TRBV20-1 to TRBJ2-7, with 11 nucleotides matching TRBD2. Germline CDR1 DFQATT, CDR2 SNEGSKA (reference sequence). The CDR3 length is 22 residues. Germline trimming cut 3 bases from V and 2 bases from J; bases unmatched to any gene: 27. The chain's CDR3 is CSASSEQGYWTSGRPGPYEQYF. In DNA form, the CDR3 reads TGCAGTGCTAGCTCAGAGCAGGGGTATTGGACTAGCGGGCGGCCAGGGCCCTACGAGCAGTACTTC.

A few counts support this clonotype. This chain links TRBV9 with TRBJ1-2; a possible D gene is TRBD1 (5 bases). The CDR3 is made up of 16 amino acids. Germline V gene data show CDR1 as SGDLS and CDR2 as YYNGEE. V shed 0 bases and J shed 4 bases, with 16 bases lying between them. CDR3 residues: CASSVGSAGSSYGYTF. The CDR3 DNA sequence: TGTGCCAGCAGCGTAGGGTCGGCAGGGAGCTCCTATGGCTACACCTTC.

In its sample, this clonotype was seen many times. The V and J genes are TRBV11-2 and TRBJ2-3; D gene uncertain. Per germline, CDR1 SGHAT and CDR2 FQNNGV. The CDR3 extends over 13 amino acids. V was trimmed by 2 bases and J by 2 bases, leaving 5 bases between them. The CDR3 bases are TGTGCCAGCAGCTTATACAACACAGATACGCAGTATTTT. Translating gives CASSLYNTDTQYF.

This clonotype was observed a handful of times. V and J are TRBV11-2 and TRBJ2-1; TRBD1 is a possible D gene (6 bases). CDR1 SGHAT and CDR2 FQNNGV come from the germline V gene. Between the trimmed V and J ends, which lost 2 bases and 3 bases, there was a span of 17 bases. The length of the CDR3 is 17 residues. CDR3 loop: CASSLQGTLAFYNEQFF. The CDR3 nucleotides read TGTGCCAGCAGCTTACAGGGGACCTTAGCCTTCTACAATGAGCAGTTCTTC.

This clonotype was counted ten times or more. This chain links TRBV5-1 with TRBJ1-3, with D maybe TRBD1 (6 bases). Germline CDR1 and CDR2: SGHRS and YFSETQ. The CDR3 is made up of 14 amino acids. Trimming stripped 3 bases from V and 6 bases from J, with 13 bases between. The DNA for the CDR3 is TGCGCCAGCAGCTCTCGGGACAACCCAAACACCATATATTTT. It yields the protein CASSSRDNPNTIYF.

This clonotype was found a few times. CDR3 in amino acids: CASRPAGGPPDTQYF. CDR3 nucleotide sequence: TGTGCCAGCAGGCCAGCGGGGGGGCCACCAGATACGCAGTATTTT. The chain recombines TRBV12-3 or TRBV12-4 with TRBJ2-3; 10 positions agree with TRBD2. J lost 4 bases, V lost 6 bases, and 7 bases had no gene match. This CDR3 is built from 15 residues.

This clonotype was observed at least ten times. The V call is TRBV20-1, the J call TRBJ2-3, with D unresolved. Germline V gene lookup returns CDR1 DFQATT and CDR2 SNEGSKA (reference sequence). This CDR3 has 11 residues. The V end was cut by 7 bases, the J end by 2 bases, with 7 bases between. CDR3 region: CSGGPTDTQYF. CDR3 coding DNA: TGCAGTGGAGGACCCACAGATACGCAGTATTTT.

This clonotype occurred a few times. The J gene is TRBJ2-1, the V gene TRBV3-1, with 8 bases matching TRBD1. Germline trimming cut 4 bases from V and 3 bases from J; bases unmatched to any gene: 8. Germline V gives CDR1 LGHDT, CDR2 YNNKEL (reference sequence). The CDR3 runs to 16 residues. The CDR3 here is CASSLTGGDIYNEQFF. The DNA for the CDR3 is TGTGCCAGCAGCCTCACAGGGGGTGACATCTACAATGAGCAGTTCTTC.

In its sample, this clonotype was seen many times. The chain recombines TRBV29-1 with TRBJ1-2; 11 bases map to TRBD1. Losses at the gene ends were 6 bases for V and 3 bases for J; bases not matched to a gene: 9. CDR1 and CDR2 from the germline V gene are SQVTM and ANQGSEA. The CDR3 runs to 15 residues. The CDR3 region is CSVINPGQGDYGYTF. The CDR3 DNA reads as TGCAGCGTCATCAATCCGGGACAGGGGGACTATGGCTACACCTTC.

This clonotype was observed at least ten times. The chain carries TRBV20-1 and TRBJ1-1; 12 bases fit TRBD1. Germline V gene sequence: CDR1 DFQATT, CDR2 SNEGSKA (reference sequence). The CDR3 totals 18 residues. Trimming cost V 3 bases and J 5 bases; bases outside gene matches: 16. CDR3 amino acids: CSASGFSPGQGADTEAFF. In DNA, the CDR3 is TGCAGTGCTAGTGGTTTTTCTCCGGGACAGGGGGCGGATACTGAAGCTTTCTTT.

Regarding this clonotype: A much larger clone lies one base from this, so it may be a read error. The CDR3 DNA reads TGTGCCCGCAGGGATTCCGGGACCCGCTATGCTTTCTTT. Amino acids: CARRDSGTRYAFF. The rearrangement uses TRBV28 and TRBJ1-1; the D gene is possibly TRBD1 (5 bases). Germline values: CDR1 MDHEN, CDR2 SYDVKM. The CDR3 covers 13 residues.

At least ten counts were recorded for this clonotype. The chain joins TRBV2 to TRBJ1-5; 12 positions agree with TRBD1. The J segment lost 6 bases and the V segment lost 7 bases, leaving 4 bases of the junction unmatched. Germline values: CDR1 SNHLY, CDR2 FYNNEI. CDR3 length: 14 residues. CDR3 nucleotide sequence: TGTGCCAGCAAGGGACAGGGGGCTAGTCAGCCCCAGCATTTT. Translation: CASKGQGASQPQHF.

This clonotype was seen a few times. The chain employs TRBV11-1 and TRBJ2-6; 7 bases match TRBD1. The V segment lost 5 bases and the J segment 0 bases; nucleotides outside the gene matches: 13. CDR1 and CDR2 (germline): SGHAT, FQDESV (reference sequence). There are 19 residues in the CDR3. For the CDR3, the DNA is TGTGCCAGCAGCCTCCTTACAGGGGCCCCTTACTCTGGGGCCAACGTCCTGACTTTC. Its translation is CASSLLTGAPYSGANVLTF. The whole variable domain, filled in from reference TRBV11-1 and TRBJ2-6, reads EAEVAQSPRYKITEKSQAVAFWCDPISGHATLYWYRQILGQGPELLVQFQDESVVDDSQLPKDRFSAERLKGVDSTLKIQPAELGDSAMYLCASSLLTGAPYSGANVLTFGAGSRLTVL.

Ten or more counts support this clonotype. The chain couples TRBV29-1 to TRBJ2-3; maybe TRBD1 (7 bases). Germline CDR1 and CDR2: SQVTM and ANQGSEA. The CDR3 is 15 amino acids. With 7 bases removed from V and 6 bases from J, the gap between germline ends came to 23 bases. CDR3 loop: CSGLGLAGGTDTQYF. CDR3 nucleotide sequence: TGCAGCGGGTTGGGACTGGCAGGGGGGACGGATACGCAGTATTTT.

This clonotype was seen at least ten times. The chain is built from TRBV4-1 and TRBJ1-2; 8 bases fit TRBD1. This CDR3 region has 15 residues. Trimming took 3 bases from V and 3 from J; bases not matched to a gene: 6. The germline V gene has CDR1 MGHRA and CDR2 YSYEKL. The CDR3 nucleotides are TGCGCCAGCAGCCAGCCGGACAGGGTGGACTATGGCTACACCTTC. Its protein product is CASSQPDRVDYGYTF.

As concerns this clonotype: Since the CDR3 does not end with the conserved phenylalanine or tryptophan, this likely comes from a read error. The CDR3 loop reads CASSPGLAGQYS. In DNA form, the CDR3 reads TGTGCCAGCAGCCCGGGACTAGCGGGACAGTACTCC. This chain uses TRBV12-3 or TRBV12-4 with TRBJ2-7, with 13 bases fitting TRBD2. CDR3 length equals 12 residues. With V trimmed by 6 bases and J by 10 bases, 3 bases remained unmatched.

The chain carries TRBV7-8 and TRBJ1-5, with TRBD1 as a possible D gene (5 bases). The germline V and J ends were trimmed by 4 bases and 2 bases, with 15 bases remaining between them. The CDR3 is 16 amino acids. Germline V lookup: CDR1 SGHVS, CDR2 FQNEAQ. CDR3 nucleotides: TGTGCCAGCAGCTGGGGGTCGGACAAGGGCAATCAGCCCCAGCATTTT. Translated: CASSWGSDKGNQPQHF.

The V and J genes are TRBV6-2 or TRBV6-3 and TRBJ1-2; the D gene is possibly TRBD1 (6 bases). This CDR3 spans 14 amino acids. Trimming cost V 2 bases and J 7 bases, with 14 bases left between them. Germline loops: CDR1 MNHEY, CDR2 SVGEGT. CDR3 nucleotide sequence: TGTGCCAGCAGTTACCGAAACGGGGGCTCTGGCTACACCTTC. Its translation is CASSYRNGGSGYTF.

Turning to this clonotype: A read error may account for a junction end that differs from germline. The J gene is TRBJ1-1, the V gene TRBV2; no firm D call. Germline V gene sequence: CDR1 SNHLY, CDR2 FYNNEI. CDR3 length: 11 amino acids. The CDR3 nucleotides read TGTGCCAGCATGAGTAGGACTGAAGCTTCCTTT. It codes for CASMSRTEASF.

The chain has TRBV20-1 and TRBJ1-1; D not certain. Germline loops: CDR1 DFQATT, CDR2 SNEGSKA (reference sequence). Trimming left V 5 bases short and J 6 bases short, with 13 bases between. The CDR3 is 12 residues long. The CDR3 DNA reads TGCAGTGCTTATAAAGGACGGGCTGAAGCTTTCTTT. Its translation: CSAYKGRAEAFF.

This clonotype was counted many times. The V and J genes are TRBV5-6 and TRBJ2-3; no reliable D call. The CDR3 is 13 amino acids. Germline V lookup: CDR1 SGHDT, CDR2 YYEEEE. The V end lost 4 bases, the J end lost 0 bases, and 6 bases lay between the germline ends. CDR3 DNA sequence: TGTGCCAGCAGCCCCGCCAGCACAGATACGCAGTATTTT. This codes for CASSPASTDTQYF.

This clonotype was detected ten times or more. CDR3 bases: TGCAGCGTTGAAGAGGGCAACCCCTACTACGAGCAGTACTTC. This translates into CSVEEGNPYYEQYF. This chain uses TRBV29-1 with TRBJ2-7; D ambiguous. From germline, CDR1 is SQVTM and CDR2 ANQGSEA. The V and J ends lost 0 bases and 3 bases respectively, with 12 bases between them. The CDR3 runs 14 residues.

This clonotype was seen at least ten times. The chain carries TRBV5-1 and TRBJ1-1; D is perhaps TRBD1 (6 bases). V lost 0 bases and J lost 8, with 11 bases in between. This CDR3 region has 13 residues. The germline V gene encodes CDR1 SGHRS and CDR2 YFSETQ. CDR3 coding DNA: TGCGCCAGCAGCTTGGAGGGACAAAGAGAAGCTTTCTTT. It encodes CASSLEGQREAFF.